The 16 T cell receptor beta chains presented below share a single source sample, sequenced in a study of cytomegalovirus exposure and HLA in healthy donors. PCR primers comprised 60 Vbeta and 13 Jbeta primers. Data came from immunoSEQ multiplex PCR; TCRdb stores just in-frame clones and leaves some out. Among more than 150,000 clones listed, around 83% were seen once. Sequenced material: PBMCs. The receptors were sampled from a woman under 30 in good health and CMV-seronegative.

The chain joins TRBV28 to TRBJ2-2; D call uncertain. The CDR3 spans 15 residues. V lost 5 bases and J 5 bases, leaving 15 bases between the germline ends. CDR1 is MDHEN, CDR2 SYDVKM, per germline. CDR3 amino acids: CASSPYPFGTGELFF. The CDR3 DNA reads as TGTGCCAGCAGTCCTTATCCCTTCGGTACCGGGGAGCTGTTTTTT.

This chain uses TRBV2 with TRBJ2-5; 13 positions agree with TRBD2. The CDR3 extends over 17 amino acids. The germline CDR1 and CDR2 sequences are SNHLY and FYNNEI. Trimming cost V 4 bases and J 5 bases; bases outside gene matches: 10. The CDR3 sequence is CASSGSGLAGAGETQYF. CDR3 sequence (DNA): TGTGCCAGCAGTGGTTCCGGACTAGCGGGGGCGGGGGAGACCCAGTACTTC. The variable domain in full, with the rest retrieved from reference TRBV2 and TRBJ2-5, is EPEVTQTPSHQVTQMGQEVILRCVPISNHLYFYWYRQILGQKVEFLVSFYNNEISEKSEIFDDQFSVERPDGSNFTLKIRSTKLEDSAMYFCASSGSGLAGAGETQYFGPGTRLLVL.

The J gene is TRBJ2-1, the V gene TRBV5-6; D is ambiguous. Trimming stripped 4 bases from V and 5 bases from J, with 16 bases between. From germline, CDR1 is SGHDT and CDR2 YYEEEE. The length of the CDR3 is 15 residues. CDR3 residues: CASSILNRVHNEQFF. The DNA for the CDR3 is TGTGCCAGCAGCATCCTGAACCGGGTCCACAATGAGCAGTTCTTC.

This sequence joins TRBV2 and TRBJ2-5, with 9 bases aligning to TRBD1. Per the germline V gene, CDR1 is SNHLY and CDR2 is FYNNEI. The CDR3 runs to 15 residues. J lost 5 bases, V lost 3 bases, and 7 bases had no gene match. The CDR3 reads CASSDRDREWETQYF. The CDR3 bases are TGTGCCAGCAGTGATCGGGACAGGGAGTGGGAGACCCAGTACTTC.

This sequence joins TRBV7-9 and TRBJ1-1, with a possible D match to TRBD1 (5 bases). The CDR3 has 15 amino acids. Trimming took off 1 base at V and 0 bases at J, with 9 bases between the two ends. Per the germline V gene, CDR1 is SEHNR and CDR2 is FQNEAQ (reference sequence). CDR3 bases: TGTGCCAGCAGCTTAGGGGGCAACATGAACACTGAAGCTTTCTTT. Its protein product is CASSLGGNMNTEAFF.

The chain is built from TRBV19 and TRBJ1-5; D might be TRBD1 (6 bases). This CDR3 spans 15 amino acids. Germline V CDR1 and CDR2: LNHDA, SQIVND (reference sequence). V gave up 3 bases and J gave up 2 bases, with 11 bases separating them. The CDR3 loop is CASSMTGDGNQPQHF. The CDR3 coding sequence is TGTGCCAGTAGTATGACAGGCGATGGCAATCAGCCCCAGCATTTT.

The chain employs TRBV28 and TRBJ1-5; D call uncertain. V lost 1 base and J 5 bases, leaving 15 bases between the germline ends. This CDR3 contains 16 residues. The germline CDR1 and CDR2 sequences are MDHEN and SYDVKM. The CDR3 DNA reads TGTGCCAGCAGTTTATTTCCGGGTAGGCGGGATCAGCCCCAGCATTTT. This codes for CASSLFPGRRDQPQHF.

The chain employs TRBV5-1 and TRBJ1-2, with D perhaps matching TRBD1 (6 bases). CDR1 SGHRS and CDR2 YFSETQ come from the germline V gene. The CDR3 contains 15 residues. V was shortened by 4 bases and J by 4 bases, with 17 bases between the two germline ends. The CDR3, as DNA: TGCGCCAGCAGCGAGGGGGGGACCTCGACCTATGGCTACACCTTC. Residues: CASSEGGTSTYGYTF.

This chain connects TRBV28 to TRBJ1-6; the match to TRBD1 covers 10 bases. CDR1 and CDR2 from the germline V gene are MDHEN and SYDVKM. The CDR3 spans 15 residues. J gave up 6 bases and V 7 bases, and 6 bases lay outside the gene matches. CDR3 DNA sequence: TGTGCCAGCATCTGGGGGGACAGGGGTAATTCACCCCTCCACTTT. It specifies CASIWGDRGNSPLHF.

V is TRBV28 and J is TRBJ2-3; TRBD2 agrees at 10 bases. The V segment lost 5 bases and the J segment 4 bases; nucleotides outside the gene matches: 9. Germline assignment: CDR1 MDHEN and CDR2 SYDVKM. This CDR3 has 16 amino acids. The CDR3 DNA sequence: TGTGCCAGCAGTCCCTCGCTAGCGGGAGTGGCAGATACGCAGTATTTT. It yields the protein CASSPSLAGVADTQYF.

A few counts support this clone. V and J are TRBV4-2 and TRBJ2-1; TRBD1 might be the D (5 bases). The CDR3 sequence is 17 residues long. Germline lookup yields CDR1 LGHNA and CDR2 YNFKEQ. Between the trimmed V and J ends, which lost 4 bases and 7 bases, there was a span of 23 bases. CDR3 amino acids: CASSPYSTAIPSNEQFF. In DNA form, the CDR3 reads TGTGCCAGCAGCCCCTACTCGACAGCCATCCCTTCTAATGAGCAGTTCTTC.

CDR3 amino acids: CASSFAGTPTEQYF. The CDR3 DNA sequence: TGTGCCAGCAGCTTCGCCGGGACTCCCACGGAGCAGTACTTC. The chain has TRBV28 and TRBJ2-7, with a possible D match to TRBD2 (6 bases). Germline loops: CDR1 MDHEN, CDR2 SYDVKM. The CDR3 is 14 residues long. Trimming left V 6 bases short and J 7 bases short, with 19 bases between.

The chain links TRBV7-2 to TRBJ2-3, with 7 bases fitting TRBD2. From germline, CDR1 is SGHTA and CDR2 FQGNSA. The CDR3 length is 16 residues. V dropped 2 bases and J dropped 6; count of bases not matched to a gene: 11. Here the CDR3 DNA reads TGTGCCAGCAGCTTATTGAGCGGGGACCTCGCCGATACGCAGTATTTT. Protein sequence: CASSLLSGDLADTQYF. The whole variable domain, filled in from reference TRBV7-2 and TRBJ2-3, reads GAGVSQSPSNKVTEKGKDVELRCDPISGHTALYWYRQSLGQGLEFLIYFQGNSAPDKSGLPSDRFSAERTGGSVSTLTIQRTQQEDSAVYLCASSLLSGDLADTQYFGPGTRLTVL.

The chain's CDR3 is CASSLSRHSSGYTF. CDR3 in DNA: TGTGCCAGCAGTTTATCCCGACATTCCTCTGGCTACACCTTC. The rearrangement uses TRBV28 and TRBJ1-2; the D is unclear. The CDR3 has 14 residues. V lost 1 base and J lost 7, with 13 bases in between. Looked up from germline, CDR1 is MDHEN and CDR2 is SYDVKM.

The chain couples TRBV14 to TRBJ1-2; TRBD1 matches at 8 bases. V lost 1 base and J lost 7; bases outside the gene matches: 8. In germline, CDR1 is SGHDN, CDR2 FVKESK. This CDR3 spans 15 amino acids. CDR3 nucleotide sequence: TGTGCCAGCAGCCAAGTAGGGACAGGACCCTTTGGCTACACCTTC. Its translation: CASSQVGTGPFGYTF.

The chain uses TRBV18 and TRBJ2-6; TRBD2 matches at 13 bases. Trimming at V came to 4 bases and at J to 0 bases, leaving 6 bases not matched to a gene. The CDR3 sequence is 19 residues long. In germline, CDR1 is KGHSH, CDR2 LQKENI. For the CDR3, the DNA is TGTGCCAGCTCACGTTGGACTAGCGGGGGACTCTCTGGGGCCAACGTCCTGACTTTC. It yields the protein CASSRWTSGGLSGANVLTF.